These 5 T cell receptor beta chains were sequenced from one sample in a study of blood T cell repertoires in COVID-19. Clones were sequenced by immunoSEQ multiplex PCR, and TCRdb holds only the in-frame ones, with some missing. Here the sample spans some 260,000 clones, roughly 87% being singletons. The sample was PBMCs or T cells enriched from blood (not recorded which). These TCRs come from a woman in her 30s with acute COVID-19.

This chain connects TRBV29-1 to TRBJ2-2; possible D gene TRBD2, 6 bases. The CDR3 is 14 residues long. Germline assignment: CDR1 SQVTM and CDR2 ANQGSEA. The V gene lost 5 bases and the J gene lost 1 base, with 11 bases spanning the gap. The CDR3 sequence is CSVSGGMNTGELFF. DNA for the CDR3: TGCAGCGTTAGTGGCGGGATGAACACCGGGGAGCTGTTTTTT.

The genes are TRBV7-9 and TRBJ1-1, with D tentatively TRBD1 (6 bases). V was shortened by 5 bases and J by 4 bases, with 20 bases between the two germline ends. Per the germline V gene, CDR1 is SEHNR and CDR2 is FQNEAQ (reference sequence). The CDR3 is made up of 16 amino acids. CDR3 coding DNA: TGTGCCAGCAGCAGCCACACACAGGGCCCAATCACTGAAGCTTTCTTT. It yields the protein CASSSHTQGPITEAFF.

The CDR3 is CASSPRTSHNEQFF. As DNA, the CDR3 is TGTGCCAGCAGTCCCAGGACTAGTCACAATGAGCAGTTCTTC. This chain uses TRBV27 with TRBJ2-1; TRBD2 matches 7 bases. This CDR3 is built from 14 residues. Unmatched junction bases numbered 6, after V lost 5 bases and J lost 5 bases. Germline assignment: CDR1 MNHEY and CDR2 SMNVEV (reference sequence).

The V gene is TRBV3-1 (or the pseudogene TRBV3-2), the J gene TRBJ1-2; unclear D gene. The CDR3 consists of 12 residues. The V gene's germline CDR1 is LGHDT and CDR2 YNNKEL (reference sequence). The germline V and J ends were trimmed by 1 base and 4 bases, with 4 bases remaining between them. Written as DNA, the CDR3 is TGTGCCAGCAGCCAAGTGAGCTATGGCTACACCTTC. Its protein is CASSQVSYGYTF.

The CDR3 DNA is TGTGCCTGGGCGAGGGGGTCGAGCACAGATACGCAGTATTTT. This codes for CAWARGSSTDTQYF. The rearrangement joins TRBV30 to TRBJ2-3; TRBD1 is a possible D gene (6 bases). From germline, CDR1 is GTSNPN and CDR2 SVGIG (reference sequence). There are 14 residues in the CDR3. The V end lost 5 bases, the J end lost 0 bases, and 12 bases lay between the germline ends.